This entry describes one T cell receptor (beta chain). A read error may account for a junction end that differs from germline. This sample is drawn from a study of tumor-infiltrating lymphocytes in primary liver carcinoma. Background on the study: With diameters of roughly 4.2 to 10 cm, tumors were stage T1-T3 N0M0.

Germline V gene sequence: CDR1 MNHNS, CDR2 SASEGT. This CDR3 has 15 residues. Unsorted whole blood yielded blood RNA, and germline DNA was extracted as well. Enrolled patients were chronically infected with HBV and treatment-naive. Using a constant-region primer together with ProtoScript II reverse transcriptase, TCR beta cDNA was made from about 500 ng of total RNA. Nested multiplex PCR, run for three rounds with slightly modified ARM-PCR, yielded TCR beta libraries. TRBV1-TRBV30 forward primers paired with a C-beta reverse primer were used in the first two PCR rounds, which ran roughly 9 cycles each. TCRdb re-analysed the multiplex PCR reads in MiXCR, keeping a single row per CDR3 protein. Among approximately 330,000 distinct CDR3 sequences listed, less than 70% were seen once.

This TCR was sampled from a man in his forties with primary liver carcinoma and hepatitis B virus infection. The chain is built from TRBV6-1 and TRBJ1-2, with D possibly matching TRBD1 (6 bases). Input material: peripheral blood. This chain's CDR3 is CASSDTQGPTYSYTF. The CDR3 DNA reads TGTGCCAGCAGTGATACGCAGGGGCCGACCTATAGCTACACCTTC.